One sample yielded the 23 T cell receptor beta chains listed below, sequenced in a study of neurological immune-mediated disorders (dated by TCRdb to between 2019 and 2020). What the time point label conveys for this sample: technical triplicate 2. Libraries came from 5' RACE. Instrument on record: Illumina HiSeq 2500. TCRdb passed the public sequencing reads through fastp at Q25 and MiXCR, retaining productive beta sequences. Records with the same CDR3 protein are collapsed into one entry carrying the most frequent genes and DNA. The table for this sample lists around 56,000 distinct CDR3 sequences; nearly 25% of them were counted only once. About 4.5% of the sample rests with the top ten. The sequenced material came from PBMCs. These TCRs come from a man aged 55-75 years with HTLV-1-associated myelopathy (HAM/TSP).

This clonotype showed up many times. This chain joins TRBV3-1 and TRBJ2-7, with D unclear. The CDR3 loop spans 11 amino acids. V lost 1 base, J lost 4 bases, and 2 bases lay in between. Germline lookup yields CDR1 LGHDT and CDR2 YNNKEL (reference sequence). DNA of the CDR3: TGTGCCAGCAGCCAAGGGTACGAGCAGTACTTC. This codes for CASSQGYEQYF.

The sample holds many counts of this clonotype. This chain connects TRBV4-2 to TRBJ2-1; TRBD2 is a possible D gene (6 bases). The V end was cut by 1 base, the J end by 9 bases, with 10 bases between. CDR1 is LGHNA, CDR2 YNFKEQ, per germline. The length of the CDR3 is 13 residues. The CDR3 loop is CASSQGGVGEQFF. CDR3 coding DNA: TGTGCCAGCAGCCAAGGGGGGGTAGGTGAGCAGTTCTTC.

V gene TRBV7-2 combines with J gene TRBJ2-7, with D perhaps TRBD1 (6 bases). The V and J ends lost 2 bases and 7 bases respectively, with 21 bases between them. The length of the CDR3 is 16 residues. CDR1 SGHTA and CDR2 FQGNSA come from the germline V gene. CDR3 sequence (DNA): TGTGCCAGCAGCTTACTGGTGGGCAGGGGCTACGGGGAGCAGTACTTC. This codes for CASSLLVGRGYGEQYF. Filled out from reference TRBV7-2 and TRBJ2-7, the complete variable domain reads GAGVSQSPSNKVTEKGKDVELRCDPISGHTALYWYRQSLGQGLEFLIYFQGNSAPDKSGLPSDRFSAERTGGSVSTLTIQRTQQEDSAVYLCASSLLVGRGYGEQYFGPGTRLTVT.

This clonotype was counted ten times or more. The chain combines TRBV27 with TRBJ2-1; 8 nucleotides align to TRBD1. Unmatched junction bases numbered 3, after V lost 2 bases and J lost 0 bases. This CDR3 is built from 16 residues. Germline CDR1 MNHEY, CDR2 SMNVEV (reference sequence). DNA of the CDR3: TGTGCCAGCAGTTTACGACAGGGGAGCTCCTACAATGAGCAGTTCTTC. Protein: CASSLRQGSSYNEQFF.

This clonotype was seen at least ten times. V gene TRBV5-8 combines with J gene TRBJ2-1; weak D call: TRBD2 (6 bases). This CDR3 has 15 amino acids. The V gene's germline CDR1 is SGHTS and CDR2 YDEGEE. V lost 2 bases to trimming and J lost 0 bases, with 9 bases between them. The CDR3 nucleotides read TGTGCCAGCAGCTTAGGAGGGCACTCCTACAATGAGCAGTTCTTC. Protein sequence: CASSLGGHSYNEQFF.

About this clonotype itself: The germline gene is not matched at one end of the junction; a read error may be the cause. This rearrangement joins TRBV29-1 to TRBJ1-1; the match to TRBD1 covers 7 bases. From germline, CDR1 is SQVTM and CDR2 ANQGSEA. This CDR3 is built from 14 residues. DNA for the CDR3: TGCAGCGTCTGGACAGGCTGGGTGAACTCTGAAGCTTCCTTT. It encodes CSVWTGWVNSEASF.

This clonotype was found many times. The chain recombines TRBV6-5 with TRBJ2-2; 10 bases are shared with TRBD2. CDR1 MNHEY and CDR2 SVGAGI come from the germline V gene. The CDR3 is 17 residues long. J was trimmed by 2 bases and V by 0 bases; bases with no gene match: 3. The CDR3 loop reads CASSYSPSGGNTGELFF. CDR3 bases: TGTGCCAGCAGTTACTCGCCTAGCGGGGGTAACACCGGGGAGCTGTTTTTT.

Many counts were recorded for this clonotype. The chain is built from TRBV28 and TRBJ2-5; weak D call: TRBD2 (5 bases). V shed 5 bases and J shed 2 bases, with 12 bases lying between them. The CDR3 contains 14 residues. The germline V gene encodes CDR1 MDHEN and CDR2 SYDVKM. CDR3 sequence (DNA): TGTGCCAGCAGTCGGACTCGGCGGCAAGAGACCCAGTACTTC. This sequence encodes CASSRTRRQETQYF.

This clonotype was seen repeatedly, ten times or more. The chain combines TRBV5-1 with TRBJ2-1; TRBD1 is a possible D gene (6 bases). CDR1 and CDR2 (germline): SGHRS, YFSETQ. The CDR3 has 13 amino acids. Trimming left V 1 base short and J 8 bases short, with 10 bases between. This CDR3 reads CASSLQGSDEQFF. The CDR3 DNA sequence: TGCGCCAGCAGCTTGCAGGGGTCCGATGAGCAGTTCTTC.

This clonotype was seen a handful of times. This chain joins TRBV5-5 and TRBJ1-4; tentatively, D is TRBD1 (5 bases). Germline V gene sequence: CDR1 SGHKS, CDR2 YYEKEE (reference sequence). Trimming pared 4 bases from V and 1 base from J, leaving 11 bases between. This CDR3 comprises 15 residues. The CDR3 DNA is TGTGCCAGCAGCCTCGTGGGGGGAACTAATGAAAAACTGTTTTTT. This sequence encodes CASSLVGGTNEKLFF.

This clonotype was observed at least ten times. This chain connects TRBV9 to TRBJ2-5; the D is unclear. Germline values: CDR1 SGDLS, CDR2 YYNGEE. The CDR3 has 14 amino acids. The germline V and J ends were trimmed by 4 bases and 2 bases, with 12 bases remaining between them. DNA for the CDR3: TGTGCCAGCAGCCCTACAGTTTATCAAGAGACCCAGTACTTC. Translation gives CASSPTVYQETQYF.

The chain couples TRBV29-1 to TRBJ1-1; D not resolved. The CDR3 has 13 residues. Per germline, CDR1 SQVTM and CDR2 ANQGSEA. The V end lost 7 bases, the J end lost 0 bases, and 12 bases lay between the germline ends. The CDR3 loop reads CSADGNLNTEAFF. CDR3 DNA: TGCAGCGCTGACGGGAACTTGAACACTGAAGCTTTCTTT.

In its sample, this clonotype was seen many times. This chain connects TRBV3-1 to TRBJ1-6; possibly TRBD1 for D (6 bases). The germline CDR1 and CDR2 sequences are LGHDT and YNNKEL (reference sequence). This CDR3 is 14 amino acids long. V gave up 2 bases and J gave up 10 bases, with 12 bases separating them. This chain's CDR3 is CASSQQGFWSPLHF. In DNA, the CDR3 is TGTGCCAGCAGCCAACAGGGGTTTTGGTCACCCCTCCACTTT.

The J gene is TRBJ2-7, the V gene TRBV5-1, with 9 bases aligning to TRBD1. Germline V gene sequence: CDR1 SGHRS, CDR2 YFSETQ. The CDR3 covers 15 residues. With 4 bases clipped from V and 6 bases from J, the junction kept 11 bases outside the gene matches. DNA for the CDR3: TGCGCCAGCAGCCTCGCACCGGGACAGGGTTCCGAGCAGTACTTC. Protein: CASSLAPGQGSEQYF. Supplemented by reference TRBV5-1 and TRBJ2-7, the full variable domain reads KAGVTQTPRYLIKTRGQQVTLSCSPISGHRSVSWYQQTPGQGLQFLFEYFSETQRNKGNFPGRFSGRQFSNSRSEMNVSTLELGDSALYLCASSLAPGQGSEQYFGPGTRLTVT.

The table lists this clonotype with many counts. This rearrangement joins TRBV5-6 to TRBJ2-2, with 7 nucleotides matching TRBD1. Germline V gives CDR1 SGHDT, CDR2 YYEEEE. This CDR3 is built from 17 residues. Losses at the gene ends were 0 bases for V and 2 bases for J; bases not matched to a gene: 7. This chain's CDR3 is CASSLGGQRANTGELFF. Here the CDR3 DNA reads TGTGCCAGCAGCTTGGGGGGACAGAGGGCTAACACCGGGGAGCTGTTTTTT. The complete variable domain, with remaining parts taken from reference TRBV5-6 and TRBJ2-2, reads DAGVTQSPTHLIKTRGQQVTLRCSPKSGHDTVSWYQQALGQGPQFIFQYYEEEERQRGNFPDRFSGHQFPNYSSELNVNALLLGDSALYLCASSLGGQRANTGELFFGEGSRLTVL.

This clonotype was detected many times. V is TRBV20-1 and J is TRBJ2-7; D is possibly TRBD2 (6 bases). Per the germline V gene, CDR1 is DFQATT and CDR2 is SNEGSKA (reference sequence). The CDR3 is made up of 13 amino acids. V shed 0 bases and J shed 5 bases, with 11 bases lying between them. The CDR3 sequence: CSARDGGYHEQYF. The CDR3, as DNA: TGCAGTGCTAGAGATGGGGGGTACCACGAGCAGTACTTC.

The gene calls are TRBV9 and TRBJ1-2; D ambiguous. In germline, CDR1 is SGDLS, CDR2 YYNGEE. V lost 3 bases to trimming and J lost 0 bases, with 9 bases between them. The CDR3 totals 14 residues. This CDR3 reads CASSGSHPNYGYTF. CDR3 DNA: TGTGCCAGCAGCGGGAGCCACCCTAACTATGGCTACACCTTC.

This clonotype showed up many times. This chain uses TRBV5-1 with TRBJ2-6; D is ambiguous. This CDR3 is 15 amino acids long. Trimming left V 1 base short and J 0 bases short, with 5 bases between. CDR1 and CDR2 from the germline V gene are SGHRS and YFSETQ. In nucleotides, the CDR3 is TGCGCCAGCAGCTTGATAACCTCTGGGGCCAACGTCCTGACTTTC. This sequence encodes CASSLITSGANVLTF.

In DNA form, the CDR3 reads TGTGCCAGCAGCTTTAGTTCGTCAGACAGCTCCTACGAGCAGTACTTC. It is translated as CASSFSSSDSSYEQYF. The V and J genes are TRBV7-8 and TRBJ2-7, with a tentative D call TRBD1 (5 bases). CDR3 size: 16 residues. In germline, CDR1 is SGHVS, CDR2 FQNEAQ. V was shortened by 3 bases and J by 0 bases, with 15 bases between the two germline ends. The full variable domain, its missing parts supplied by reference TRBV7-8 and TRBJ2-7, is GAGVSQSPRYKVAKRGQDVALRCDPISGHVSLFWYQQALGQGPEFLTYFQNEAQLDKSGLPSDRFFAERPEGSVSTLKIQRTQQEDSAVYLCASSFSSSDSSYEQYFGPGTRLTVT.

This clonotype has only a few counts. The chain carries TRBV10-2 and TRBJ1-5; D remains ambiguous. This CDR3 region has 12 residues. CDR1 WSHSY and CDR2 SAAADI come from the germline V gene. V lost 6 bases to trimming and J lost 4 bases, with 7 bases between them. The CDR3 nucleotides are TGCGCCAGCAGGAACCCTAATCAGCCCCAGCATTTT. Its translation: CASRNPNQPQHF.

The sample holds many counts of this clonotype. V and J are TRBV5-1 and TRBJ2-7; 8 nucleotides match TRBD1. J lost 4 bases, V lost 4 bases, and 10 bases had no gene match. This CDR3 has 15 residues. Germline-derived CDR1 and CDR2 are SGHRS and YFSETQ. The CDR3 region has the DNA TGCGCCAGCAGCGAGGTCCCTGGACAGGGATACGAGCAGTACTTC. Translating gives CASSEVPGQGYEQYF.

Concerning this clonotype itself: A read error may account for a junction end that differs from germline. The chain carries TRBV25-1 and TRBJ2-2, with a weak D call TRBD1 (6 bases). The CDR3 is 15 residues long. Germline CDR1 reads MGHDK; CDR2 reads SYGVNS. The CDR3: CANSPPTGDTGELFF. In DNA form, the CDR3 reads TGTGCCAACAGTCCCCCGACAGGAGACACCGGGGAGCTGTTTTTT.

Many counts were recorded for this clonotype. The J gene is TRBJ1-6, the V gene TRBV2; D not resolved. Germline CDR1 is SNHLY and CDR2 is FYNNEI. The CDR3 covers 14 residues. The V gene lost 7 bases and the J gene lost 1 base, with 8 bases spanning the gap. DNA for the CDR3: TGTGCCAGCAACGAGAGATCCTATAATTCACCCCTCCACTTT. Protein product: CASNERSYNSPLHF.